The next 28 T cell receptor beta chains were all read from a single sample in a study of Ad26.COV2.S vaccination and SARS-CoV-2 variants. Data came from immunoSEQ multiplex PCR; TCRdb stores just in-frame clones and leaves some out. The sample consists of about 280,000 clones, approximately 87% of them appearing once. Treatment here: around 19 received Ad26.COV2.S at low or high dose, single or two shots; roughly five received placebo; per-sample allocation not given. Sampling was done on day 63 after the first vaccine or placebo injection. The source was peripheral blood, collected in a trial of Ad26.COV2.S vaccine versus placebo. The receptors originated from a person between 18 and 65 years old who received the Ad26.COV2.S COVID-19 vaccine or a placebo.

By frequency in the sample, this clone is medium-sized. This chain links TRBV19 with TRBJ2-7, with D maybe TRBD2 (6 bases). Germline V gives CDR1 LNHDA, CDR2 SQIVND (reference sequence). The CDR3 is made up of 18 amino acids. Deletions cut 3 bases from V and 3 bases from J, with 24 bases between. The CDR3 bases are TGTGCCAGTAGTATTCACGTTATCGGACTGGAGGGGATCTACGAGCAGTACTTC. Protein: CASSIHVIGLEGIYEQYF.

This chain joins TRBV4-1 and TRBJ2-1, with TRBD1 matching over 9 bases. The CDR3 consists of 15 residues. Germline trimming cut 4 bases from V and 3 bases from J; bases unmatched to any gene: 4. The germline V gene encodes CDR1 MGHRA and CDR2 YSYEKL. The chain's CDR3 is CASSLTGQGYNEQFF. In nucleotides, the CDR3 is TGCGCCAGCAGCCTAACGGGACAGGGCTACAATGAGCAGTTCTTC.

The V and J genes are TRBV20-1 and TRBJ2-1; D gene ambiguous. Germline loops: CDR1 DFQATT, CDR2 SNEGSKA (reference sequence). CDR3 length: 11 amino acids. Trimming took 1 base from V and 13 from J, leaving 11 bases between them. CDR3 in DNA: TGCAGTGCTAGAGTAGCCCAGGTACAGTTCTTC. Amino acids: CSARVAQVQFF.

This chain links TRBV7-2 with TRBJ2-7; TRBD2 agrees at 13 bases. CDR1 is SGHTA and CDR2 is FQGNSA in the germline V gene. The trim removed 5 bases at V and 2 bases at J, leaving 6 bases unmatched. The CDR3 contains 16 residues. For the CDR3, the DNA is TGTGCCAGCAGCCAGGGGACTAGCGGGAATCCCTACGAGCAGTACTTC. It codes for CASSQGTSGNPYEQYF. Variable domain in full (rest from reference TRBV7-2 and TRBJ2-7): GAGVSQSPSNKVTEKGKDVELRCDPISGHTALYWYRQSLGQGLEFLIYFQGNSAPDKSGLPSDRFSAERTGGSVSTLTIQRTQQEDSAVYLCASSQGTSGNPYEQYFGPGTRLTVT.

This chain's CDR3 is CASSHHGSGGEQFF. The CDR3 DNA is TGTGCCAGCAGCCACCACGGGAGTGGGGGTGAGCAGTTCTTC. This sequence joins TRBV3-1 (or the pseudogene TRBV3-2) and TRBJ2-1; a weak D match, TRBD2 (6 bases). V dropped 3 bases and J dropped 9 bases, with 15 bases sitting between them. CDR3 length: 14 residues. The germline V gene encodes CDR1 LGHDT and CDR2 YNNKEL (reference sequence).

This sequence joins TRBV3-1 (or the pseudogene TRBV3-2) and TRBJ2-5; D is unclear. This CDR3 spans 12 amino acids. Germline V gene data show CDR1 as LGHDT and CDR2 as YNNKEL (reference sequence). With 3 bases removed from V and 1 base from J, the gap between germline ends came to 3 bases. The CDR3 bases are TGTGCCAGCAGCCATCTCCAAGAGACCCAGTACTTC. Protein: CASSHLQETQYF.

This chain joins TRBV5-1 and TRBJ2-1; D may be TRBD2 (5 bases). CDR1 and CDR2 from the germline V gene are SGHRS and YFSETQ. The CDR3 runs 15 residues. V was pared by 2 bases and J by 3 bases, with 12 bases between. This chain's CDR3 is CASSLTGIGYNEQFF. CDR3 nucleotide sequence: TGCGCCAGCAGCTTAACCGGGATCGGCTACAATGAGCAGTTCTTC.

A single count supports this clone. The chain has TRBV5-1 and TRBJ2-1; no clear D gene. Germline V CDR1 and CDR2: SGHRS, YFSETQ. The CDR3 consists of 14 residues. V shed 2 bases and J shed 9 bases, with 15 bases lying between them. DNA of the CDR3: TGCGCCAGCAGCTTAACCAGCGTAGTTGGTGAGCAGTTCTTC. Its protein is CASSLTSVVGEQFF.

The chain couples TRBV6-5 to TRBJ2-7; weak D call: TRBD1 (5 bases). The CDR3 loop spans 14 amino acids. V lost 6 bases to trimming and J lost 6 bases, with 18 bases between them. Germline CDR1 reads MNHEY; CDR2 reads SVGAGI. Here the CDR3 DNA reads TGTGCCAGCAGGATGTTCGTGGGGCTCGCCGAGCAGTACTTC. Translating it yields CASRMFVGLAEQYF.

The chain couples TRBV5-4 to TRBJ1-4, with 7 bases that match TRBD1. Germline CDR1 and CDR2: SGHNT and YYREEE (reference sequence). With V trimmed by 2 bases and J by 0 bases, 1 base remained unmatched. The CDR3 covers 15 residues. The CDR3 spells CASSFGQATNEKLFF. The CDR3 DNA is TGTGCCAGCAGCTTCGGACAGGCAACTAATGAAAAACTGTTTTTT.

The rearrangement links TRBV18 to TRBJ1-4, with D possibly matching TRBD1 (6 bases). The CDR3 totals 17 residues. Per germline, CDR1 KGHSH and CDR2 LQKENI. Trimming stripped 4 bases from V and 3 bases from J, with 18 bases between. CDR3 bases: TGTGCCAGCTCACGAACCCTCGACAGGCTACCTAATGAAAAACTGTTTTTT. This gives the protein CASSRTLDRLPNEKLFF.

The chain has TRBV18 and TRBJ2-2; 7 bases are shared with TRBD1. The CDR3 contains 14 residues. The germline CDR1 and CDR2 sequences are KGHSH and LQKENI. The V segment lost 3 bases and the J segment 8 bases; nucleotides outside the gene matches: 6. The CDR3 here is CASSPGTAIGELFF. CDR3 bases: TGTGCCAGCTCACCCGGGACAGCAATAGGGGAGCTGTTTTTT.

This chain joins TRBV10-3 and TRBJ1-1; 7 bases agree with TRBD1. The CDR3 runs to 14 residues. In germline, CDR1 is ENHRY, CDR2 SYGVKD. Germline trimming cut 5 bases from V and 5 bases from J; bases unmatched to any gene: 8. The CDR3 reads CAISSGTAGTEAFF. The DNA for the CDR3 is TGTGCCATCAGTTCCGGGACAGCGGGGACTGAAGCTTTCTTT.

The CDR3 DNA sequence: TGTGCCAGTAGTACCAGTCCCGGGACAGGGAATAGCAATCAGCCCCAGCATTTT. Amino acids: CASSTSPGTGNSNQPQHF. The V call is TRBV19, the J call TRBJ1-5, with 9 nucleotides matching TRBD1. CDR1 is LNHDA, CDR2 SQIVND, per germline (reference sequence). CDR3 length: 18 residues. The ends lost 4 bases at V and 0 bases at J; junction bases unmatched: 10. The whole variable domain, filled in from reference TRBV19 and TRBJ1-5, reads DGGITQSPKYLFRKEGQNVTLSCEQNLNHDAMYWYRQDPGQGLRLIYYSQIVNDFQKGDIAEGYSVSREKKESFPLTVTSAQKNPTAFYLCASSTSPGTGNSNQPQHFGDGTRLSIL.

This chain links TRBV19 with TRBJ2-7, with 9 bases identical to TRBD1. Germline V gene lookup returns CDR1 LNHDA and CDR2 SQIVND (reference sequence). The CDR3 runs to 17 residues. V lost 10 bases to trimming and J lost 7 bases; unmatched junction nucleotides: 23. CDR3 nucleotides: TGTGCCAAAGGGGATTGTTTAGAGGCGGACAGGGGTTTAGAGCAGTACTTC. The encoded protein is CAKGDCLEADRGLEQYF.

The V and J genes are TRBV7-8 and TRBJ2-3, with D maybe TRBD2 (6 bases). Trimming pared 8 bases from V and 6 bases from J, leaving 24 bases between. Germline CDR1 and CDR2: SGHVS and FQNEAQ. The CDR3 consists of 16 residues. The CDR3 here is CASEQRARRGVDTQYF. The CDR3 bases are TGTGCCAGCGAACAGAGAGCTAGGAGGGGCGTCGATACGCAGTATTTT.

As DNA, the CDR3 is TGTGCCAGCTCACCAACATACGCGACAGGGGGCAACTATGGCTACACCTTC. Protein sequence: CASSPTYATGGNYGYTF. The J gene is TRBJ1-2, the V gene TRBV18, with TRBD1 matching 10 bases. Germline CDR1 reads KGHSH; CDR2 reads LQKENI. Trimming removed 2 bases from V and 2 bases from J; junction bases left unmatched: 8. CDR3 length: 17 residues.

The rearrangement links TRBV28 to TRBJ2-3, with D possibly TRBD1 on 6 matching bases. Germline V lookup: CDR1 MDHEN, CDR2 SYDVKM. This CDR3 spans 14 amino acids. V lost 1 base and J lost 9, with 14 bases in between. Written as DNA, the CDR3 is TGTGCCAGCAGTTTATATCTAGCCCAGGGGACGCAGTATTTT. Translated, it gives CASSLYLAQGTQYF.

The gene calls are TRBV5-1 and TRBJ2-3; 11 bases map to TRBD2. This CDR3 is 16 amino acids long. Germline-derived CDR1 and CDR2 are SGHRS and YFSETQ. V gave up 0 bases and J gave up 2 bases; unmatched junction bases: 2. The CDR3 DNA follows: TGCGCCAGCAGCTTGGCGGGACTAGCGGACACAGATACGCAGTATTTT. Residues: CASSLAGLADTDTQYF.

The chain uses TRBV10-3 and TRBJ2-3, with unresolved D. The CDR3 consists of 14 residues. V lost 0 bases and J lost 2, with 6 bases in between. The germline V gene has CDR1 ENHRY and CDR2 SYGVKD. CDR3 in DNA: TGTGCCATCAGTGAGTCGGCGGTCACAGATACGCAGTATTTT. This translates into CAISESAVTDTQYF.

In its sample, this clone was seen once. The J gene is TRBJ2-2, the V gene TRBV10-3, with 8 nucleotides matching TRBD1. CDR3 size: 12 residues. CDR1 is ENHRY, CDR2 SYGVKD, per germline. The V gene end was trimmed by 6 bases and the J gene end by 7 bases; junction bases not matched to a gene: 1. The CDR3 DNA reads TGTGCCATCAGAGGACAGGGCGGGGAGCTGTTTTTT. Protein product: CAIRGQGGELFF.

CDR3 loop: CASGPWGAFFIPRGTGELFF. The CDR3 DNA reads TGTGCCAGCGGCCCGTGGGGGGCATTTTTTATCCCACGGGGAACCGGGGAGCTGTTTTTT. J is TRBJ2-2 and V is TRBV28; either TRBD1 or TRBD2 may supply D (6 bases each). The CDR3 covers 20 residues. V lost 8 bases and J 5 bases, leaving 33 bases between the germline ends. Germline values: CDR1 MDHEN, CDR2 SYDVKM.

This sequence joins TRBV19 and TRBJ1-2, with D uncertain. Trimming cost V 8 bases and J 2 bases, with 12 bases left between them. The CDR3 loop spans 13 amino acids. Per the germline V gene, CDR1 is LNHDA and CDR2 is SQIVND (reference sequence). CDR3 DNA sequence: TGTGCCAGTTCCGCAGGCCTCAACTATGGCTACACCTTC. Residues: CASSAGLNYGYTF.

This clone was observed a few times. V and J are TRBV6-6 and TRBJ1-5; D might be TRBD1 (6 bases). V lost 5 bases, J lost 4 bases, and 18 bases lay in between. CDR3 size: 16 residues. Germline V gene sequence: CDR1 MNHNY, CDR2 SVGAGI (reference sequence). Here the CDR3 DNA reads TGTGCCAGCAGTCGAACCAGGGACATGTGGAATCAGCCCCAGCATTTT. Amino acid sequence: CASSRTRDMWNQPQHF.

This chain uses TRBV5-1 with TRBJ2-6; D is undetermined. Trimming left V 8 bases short and J 4 bases short, with 13 bases between. This CDR3 has 14 residues. CDR1 and CDR2 (germline): SGHRS, YFSETQ. The CDR3 loop is CASAQVAGANVLTF. CDR3 bases: TGCGCCAGTGCGCAGGTCGCGGGGGCCAACGTCCTGACTTTC.

The chain uses TRBV7-3 and TRBJ1-1, with no clear D. Trimming removed 5 bases from V and 3 bases from J, with 10 bases in between. Germline-derived CDR1 and CDR2 are SGHTA and FQGTGA. The CDR3 extends over 13 amino acids. The CDR3 loop is CASSKGVDTEAFF. Written as DNA, the CDR3 is TGTGCCAGCAGCAAAGGTGTAGACACTGAAGCTTTCTTT.

The chain employs TRBV14 and TRBJ1-4; D gene ambiguous. Germline-derived CDR1 and CDR2 are SGHDN and FVKESK. The CDR3 runs to 14 residues. V was shortened by 0 bases and J by 7 bases, with 9 bases between the two germline ends. Here the CDR3 reads CASSQESGFEKLFF. The CDR3 bases are TGTGCCAGCAGCCAAGAAAGTGGATTTGAAAAACTGTTTTTT.

The CDR3 DNA reads TGTGCCAGCAGCTTAACCCCAGGCGGGGACGAGCAGTACTTC. It encodes CASSLTPGGDEQYF. J is TRBJ2-7 and V is TRBV7-2; the D gene is possibly TRBD2 (6 bases). Trimming stripped 2 bases from V and 5 bases from J, with 13 bases between. Germline V gene lookup returns CDR1 SGHTA and CDR2 FQGNSA. This CDR3 comprises 14 residues.